This TCR beta chain emerged from a study of OX40 agonist ivuxolimab in advanced cancers. Overall study findings and caveats: More expanded clones were seen, on average, in CD8+ T cells than in CD4+.

The ends lost 5 bases at V and 7 bases at J; junction bases unmatched: 14. CDR1 and CDR2 from the germline V gene are SEHNR and FQNEAQ (reference sequence). The CDR3 runs 16 residues. The investigators sampled blood at baseline, at cycle 4 day 1, and at cycle 7 day 1. The table came from immunoSEQ multiplex PCR; TCRdb's copy has only in-frame clones and leaves some out. The data hold tens of thousands of clones, with roughly 84% observed a single time. This clone was detected once. Its antigen is not identified. The sample was CD4+ or CD8+ T cells sorted from blood, taken in a trial of the OX40 agonist ivuxolimab. This sequence joins TRBV7-9 and TRBJ1-2; TRBD1 aligns across 9 bases. The receptor was isolated from an adult with an advanced solid tumor such as melanoma, head and neck, liver or kidney cancer. The CDR3 DNA follows: TGTGCCAGCAGCCCATCCGACCGGGACAGGGTGGTTGGCTACACCTTC. It is translated as CASSPSDRDRVVGYTF.